The entry below gives a single TCR beta chain sequence along with its context. What it binds is not known. There were no recent acute infections or vaccinations among the donors, who were healthy HIV-negative adults. There are 14 residues in the CDR3. The germline CDR1 and CDR2 sequences are SGHDN and FVKESK. Trimming left V 4 bases short and J 2 bases short, with 8 bases between. TCRdb's copy holds only in-frame clones and misses some; the assay was immunoSEQ multiplex PCR. The table has 2,500,000 or so clones, 93% seen once. The sample belongs to a study of shared clonotypes between healthy human individuals. Overall study results and limits: Large sequencing depth failed to make sorted-subset sequencing complete, rarefaction showed.

Sequences were obtained from naive CD4+ T cells from PBMCs. Sample subset: CD45RA+ positively selected. The chain combines TRBV14 with TRBJ1-4; D possibly corresponds to TRBD1 (6 bases). The source of this sequence is a young man in good health. Some clones in this sample may be carry-over from other donors' samples. This CDR3 reads CASSPTGTNEKLFF. CDR3 nucleotides: TGTGCCAGCAGCCCTACAGGGACTAATGAAAAACTGTTTTTT.